This T cell receptor beta chain was documented in a study of identical twins. Trimming left V 6 bases short and J 4 bases short, with 12 bases between. This CDR3 comprises 13 residues. Germline CDR1 and CDR2: MNHEY and SVGAGI. TCRdb recomputed calls from the 5' RACE reads with MiXCR, one row per CDR3 protein. The sample lists approximately 1.8 million distinct CDR3 sequences, roughly a third seen once, with about 0.3% in the top ten. The chain employs TRBV6-5 and TRBJ1-2, with D tentatively TRBD1 (5 bases). Sequenced: cord blood. This sequence originates from a newborn girl in good health. CDR3 coding DNA: TGTGCCAGCAGGAGAACAGGAGTCTATGGCTACACCTTC. Its protein is CASRRTGVYGYTF.